A single sample gave rise to the 24 T cell receptor beta chains below, sequenced in a study of regulatory T cells in long-lasting Graves disease. Both iRepertoire HTBI primers and Arm-PCR of CDR3 regions were used to build the TCR beta libraries. TCRdb itself ran the multiplex PCR reads through MiXCR, one entry per CDR3 protein. Among a few hundred thousand distinct CDR3 sequences listed, around 20% were seen once. Time point reported: persistent/refractory GD, antithyroid drugs over 5 years with positive TRAb. With RNA extracted from PBMCs as input, the TCR library was made. The sample here was peripheral blood mononuclear cells (PBMCs), taken when the disease was refractory, from a patient treated with antithyroid drugs. These receptors all stem from a female donor with Graves disease.

CDR3 region: CSVSRHTSNYGYTF. The DNA for the CDR3 is TGCAGCGTATCACGACACACCTCTAACTATGGCTACACCTTC. The chain recombines TRBV29-1 with TRBJ1-2; the D is unclear. The CDR3 is 14 residues long. Per germline, CDR1 SQVTM and CDR2 ANQGSEA. V gave up 6 bases and J gave up 0 bases, with 14 bases separating them. The entire variable domain, with the rest obtained from reference TRBV29-1 and TRBJ1-2, is as follows: SAVISQKPSRDICQRGTSLTIQCQVDSQVTMMFWYRQQPGQSLTLIATANQGSEATYESGFVIDKFPISRPNLTFSTLTVSNMSPEDSSIYLCSVSRHTSNYGYTFGSGTRLTVV.

The CDR3 protein is CASSQVFGSSEQYF. CDR3 bases: TGTGCCAGCAGCCAAGTCTTTGGGTCTAGCGAGCAGTACTTC. The chain employs TRBV14 and TRBJ2-7, with unresolved D. Germline loops: CDR1 SGHDN, CDR2 FVKESK. V lost 1 base and J lost 6, with 13 bases in between. CDR3 length: 14 amino acids.

This clonotype was counted at least ten times. The chain recombines TRBV28 with TRBJ2-2, with TRBD2 matching 10 bases. From germline, CDR1 is MDHEN and CDR2 SYDVKM. Trimming at V came to 6 bases and at J to 6 bases, leaving 7 bases not matched to a gene. The CDR3 runs to 15 residues. The CDR3 DNA reads TGTGCCAGCAGGGAGCGGGAGGGGATCTCCGGGGAGCTGTTTTTT. Residues: CASREREGISGELFF.

CDR3 coding DNA: TGTGCCAGTAGTATAGATGGACGGGAGGTAAACATTCAGTACTTC. Translating it yields CASSIDGREVNIQYF. This sequence joins TRBV19 and TRBJ2-4, with 7 positions matching TRBD2. From germline, CDR1 is LNHDA and CDR2 SQIVND (reference sequence). This CDR3 comprises 15 residues. Unmatched junction bases numbered 5, after V lost 0 bases and J lost 6 bases.

This clonotype was counted a few times. The gene calls are TRBV4-3 and TRBJ1-4, with D possibly matching TRBD1 (5 bases). The V and J ends lost 6 bases and 7 bases respectively, with 12 bases between them. The CDR3 extends over 13 amino acids. CDR1 is LGHNA, CDR2 YSLEER, per germline. CDR3 in DNA: TGCGCCAGCAGAGGTCTAGGGGTTGAAAAACTGTTTTTT. This codes for CASRGLGVEKLFF.

The V gene is TRBV7-2, the J gene TRBJ2-3; tentative D call: TRBD2 (6 bases). Germline V gene lookup returns CDR1 SGHTA and CDR2 FQGNSA. The V gene lost 3 bases and the J gene lost 2 bases, with 18 bases spanning the gap. The CDR3 length is 17 residues. The CDR3 sequence: CASSFSLSLAATDTQYF. CDR3 DNA: TGTGCCAGCAGCTTCTCCTTATCATTAGCGGCCACAGATACGCAGTATTTT.

This clonotype appeared a few times. The chain's CDR3 is CASSLAPLGHSGNTIYF. As DNA, the CDR3 is TGTGCCAGCAGTTTAGCGCCACTCGGCCACTCTGGAAACACCATATATTTT. The chain recombines TRBV12-3 or TRBV12-4 with TRBJ1-3; D call uncertain. Trimming took off 0 bases at V and 0 bases at J, with 12 bases between the two ends. The CDR3 runs 17 residues.

In nucleotides, the CDR3 is TGTGCCAGCAGTGAACTCGTGGGAGGGACCTACAATGAGCAGTTCTTC. Its protein is CASSELVGGTYNEQFF. V is TRBV6-1 and J is TRBJ2-1; TRBD2 aligns across 7 bases. Germline-derived CDR1 and CDR2 are MNHNS and SASEGT. J lost 2 bases, V lost 2 bases, and 6 bases had no gene match. This CDR3 has 16 residues.

This clonotype was observed a handful of times. V is TRBV5-1 and J is TRBJ2-7, with 9 bases fitting TRBD1. The junction had 8 bases not matched to a gene; V was cut back by 6 bases and J by 4 bases. Germline loops: CDR1 SGHRS, CDR2 YFSETQ. This CDR3 comprises 14 residues. The CDR3 coding sequence is TGCGCCAGCACCCCGGGACAGGGAAAGTACGAGCAGTACTTC. It is translated as CASTPGQGKYEQYF.

This clonotype was found many times. V and J are TRBV11-2 and TRBJ1-1, with D possibly matching TRBD1 (6 bases). The V gene lost 2 bases and the J gene lost 11 bases, with 12 bases spanning the gap. Germline values: CDR1 SGHAT, CDR2 FQNNGV. The CDR3 is made up of 12 amino acids. The CDR3, as DNA: TGTGCCAGCAGCTTAATTCAGGGGAACGCTTTCTTT. It codes for CASSLIQGNAFF.

The chain uses TRBV5-6 and TRBJ1-2; the D is unclear. CDR3 length: 13 amino acids. From germline, CDR1 is SGHDT and CDR2 YYEEEE. The V end was cut by 4 bases, the J end by 8 bases, with 15 bases between. CDR3 region: CASSGRNPGGYTF. The CDR3 DNA is TGTGCCAGCAGCGGCAGGAATCCAGGCGGCTACACCTTC.

The chain recombines TRBV27 with TRBJ2-1; perhaps TRBD1 as D (6 bases). The V gene lost 6 bases and the J gene lost 2 bases, with 14 bases spanning the gap. Per the germline V gene, CDR1 is MNHEY and CDR2 is SMNVEV (reference sequence). The CDR3 runs 15 residues. CDR3 nucleotide sequence: TGTGCCAGCAGGGGTCTGGGGACAACCTACAATGAGCAGTTCTTC. Amino acid sequence: CASRGLGTTYNEQFF.

The chain is built from TRBV28 and TRBJ2-3; TRBD1 or TRBD2 may be the D gene (5 bases each). CDR3 length: 15 residues. With 5 bases removed from V and 4 bases from J, the gap between germline ends came to 16 bases. Germline assignment: CDR1 MDHEN and CDR2 SYDVKM. CDR3 residues: CASSLYRRIADTQYF. CDR3 nucleotide sequence: TGTGCCAGCAGTCTTTACAGGAGGATCGCAGATACGCAGTATTTT.

This clonotype appeared a few times. The chain is built from TRBV15 and TRBJ2-7; D gene uncertain. Per germline, CDR1 LNHNV and CDR2 YYDKDF (reference sequence). The CDR3 sequence is 15 residues long. Trimming removed 0 bases from V and 6 bases from J, with 15 bases in between. CDR3: CATSRERNYLGEQYF. The CDR3 DNA follows: TGTGCCACCAGCAGAGAGAGAAACTACCTGGGCGAGCAGTACTTC.

This clonotype came up a few times. The rearrangement uses TRBV6-1 and TRBJ2-7; D may be TRBD1 (6 bases). From germline, CDR1 is MNHNS and CDR2 SASEGT. This CDR3 spans 14 amino acids. Trimming took off 6 bases at V and 3 bases at J, with 15 bases between the two ends. The CDR3 spells CASRKGTRLYEQYF. The CDR3 DNA sequence: TGTGCCAGCAGGAAGGGGACACGACTCTACGAGCAGTACTTC.

The chain carries TRBV18 and TRBJ2-1, with a possible D match to TRBD1 (5 bases). Germline lookup yields CDR1 KGHSH and CDR2 LQKENI. V was cut by 3 bases and J by 7 bases, with 7 bases left in between. The CDR3 has 12 residues. CDR3 residues: CASSPSGNEQFF. The CDR3 DNA reads TGTGCCAGCTCACCTTCAGGGAATGAGCAGTTCTTC.

This clonotype was found a few times. The V and J genes are TRBV6-2 or TRBV6-3 and TRBJ2-2; 12 bases agree with TRBD2. The CDR3 loop spans 15 amino acids. V was clipped by 7 bases and J by 4 bases; unmatched bases: 4. CDR1 and CDR2 from the germline V gene are MNHEY and SVGEGT. This chain's CDR3 is CASILLAGGTGELFF. The DNA for the CDR3 is TGTGCCAGCATACTACTAGCGGGAGGCACCGGGGAGCTGTTTTTT.

In this sample, this clonotype turned up many times. CDR3 protein: CASSYSSSGRRGEQYF. CDR3 nucleotide sequence: TGTGCCAGCAGTTACTCGAGTAGCGGGAGAAGAGGCGAGCAGTACTTC. The rearrangement joins TRBV6-5 to TRBJ2-7; TRBD2 aligns across 9 bases. This CDR3 has 16 amino acids. With 0 bases clipped from V and 6 bases from J, the junction kept 9 bases outside the gene matches. Germline V CDR1 and CDR2: MNHEY, SVGAGI.

This clonotype was observed a handful of times. V usage is TRBV5-1 and J usage is TRBJ1-1; D unclear. Per germline, CDR1 SGHRS and CDR2 YFSETQ. The CDR3 sequence is 16 residues long. Trimming removed 0 bases from V and 0 bases from J, with 12 bases in between. This CDR3 reads CASSLAGGPMNTEAFF. The DNA for the CDR3 is TGCGCCAGCAGCTTGGCCGGAGGCCCCATGAACACTGAAGCTTTCTTT.

This clonotype was counted a few times. For the CDR3, the DNA is TGTGCCAGCAGCCCGGACAGGGTGGGAGAGACCCAGTACTTC. Protein: CASSPDRVGETQYF. The chain links TRBV7-9 to TRBJ2-5, with 8 bases identical to TRBD1. CDR1 and CDR2 from the germline V gene are SEHNR and FQNEAQ (reference sequence). The CDR3 consists of 14 residues. The V and J ends lost 5 bases and 4 bases, in that order; junction bases with no gene match: 6.

This clonotype was found a few times. This chain uses TRBV7-9 with TRBJ1-2; no firm D call. CDR1 and CDR2 from the germline V gene are SEHNR and FQNEAQ (reference sequence). The CDR3 is 12 amino acids. Trimming stripped 3 bases from V and 5 bases from J, with 7 bases between. CDR3 coding DNA: TGTGCCAGCAGCTTGCCTACTTATGGCTACACCTTC. Amino acids: CASSLPTYGYTF.

V gene TRBV5-1 combines with J gene TRBJ2-5; the D call may be TRBD1 or TRBD2 (5 bases each). Germline loops: CDR1 SGHRS, CDR2 YFSETQ. The CDR3 consists of 14 residues. Trimming shortened V by 6 bases and J by 5 bases, and 17 bases separated the two germline ends. CDR3: CASKARDGWETQYF. The CDR3 DNA reads as TGCGCCAGCAAGGCGAGGGACGGGTGGGAGACCCAGTACTTC.

The table lists this clonotype with many counts. The chain carries TRBV29-1 and TRBJ1-2; TRBD1 is a possible D gene (5 bases). The CDR3 covers 11 residues. Germline-derived CDR1 and CDR2 are SQVTM and ANQGSEA. Deletions cut 6 bases from V and 3 bases from J, with 8 bases between. The CDR3 spells CSVGRDYGYTF. The CDR3 region has the DNA TGCAGCGTGGGACGGGACTATGGCTACACCTTC.

In its sample, this clonotype was seen a few times. The chain recombines TRBV19 with TRBJ1-1; D gene uncertain. V was clipped by 5 bases and J by 5 bases, with 6 bases between them. In germline, CDR1 is LNHDA, CDR2 SQIVND (reference sequence). This CDR3 region has 11 residues. The CDR3 loop reads CASSGWTEAFF. The DNA for the CDR3 is TGTGCCAGTAGTGGATGGACTGAAGCTTTCTTT.